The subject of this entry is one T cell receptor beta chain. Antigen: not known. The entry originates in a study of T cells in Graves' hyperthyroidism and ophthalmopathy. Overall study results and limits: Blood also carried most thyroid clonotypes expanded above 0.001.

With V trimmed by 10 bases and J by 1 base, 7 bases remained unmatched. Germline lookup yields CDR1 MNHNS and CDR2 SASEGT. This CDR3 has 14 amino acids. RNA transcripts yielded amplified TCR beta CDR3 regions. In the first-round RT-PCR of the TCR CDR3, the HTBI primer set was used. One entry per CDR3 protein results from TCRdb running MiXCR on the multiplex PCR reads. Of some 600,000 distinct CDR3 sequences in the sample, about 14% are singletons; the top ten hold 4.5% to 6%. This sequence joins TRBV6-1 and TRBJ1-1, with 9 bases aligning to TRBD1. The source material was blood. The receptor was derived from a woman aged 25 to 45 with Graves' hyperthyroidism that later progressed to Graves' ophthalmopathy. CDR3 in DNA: TGTGCCATGACACGGACAGGGGCGAACACTGAAGCTTTCTTT. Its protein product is CAMTRTGANTEAFF.